Listed here is a single TCR beta chain. As yet, its antigen is unknown. This specimen belongs to a study of Ad26.COV2.S vaccination and SARS-CoV-2 variants. Overall study: The Ad26.COV2.S arm of the COV1001 trial was where the donor was placed. Ad26.COV2.S was injected intramuscularly once or twice, 56 days apart.

V was trimmed by 6 bases and J by 10 bases, leaving 13 bases between them. This CDR3 spans 13 amino acids. Findings and limits, study-wide: Substantial breadth was reportedly displayed by spike-specific CD8+ and CD4+ T cell responses after vaccination. It is possible that the TCR breadth and depth analyses underestimated the total T cell responses.

The sample's treatment: roughly 18 received Ad26.COV2.S at low or high dose, single or two shots; 5 received placebo; per-sample allocation not given. After the first vaccine or placebo injection, samples were drawn on day 63. TCRdb's copy holds only in-frame clones and misses some; the assay was immunoSEQ multiplex PCR. The sample yields some 480,000 clones, around nine tenths seen once. The clonotype originates from a person between 18 and 60 years old who received the Ad26.COV2.S COVID-19 vaccine or a placebo. Here the sequenced sample was peripheral blood, taken in a trial of Ad26.COV2.S vaccine versus placebo. The V gene is TRBV12-3 or TRBV12-4, the J gene TRBJ1-6; D uncertain. The CDR3 DNA is TGTGCCAGCAGGACCGCAGGAGGCTCACCCCTCCACTTT. It codes for CASRTAGGSPLHF.